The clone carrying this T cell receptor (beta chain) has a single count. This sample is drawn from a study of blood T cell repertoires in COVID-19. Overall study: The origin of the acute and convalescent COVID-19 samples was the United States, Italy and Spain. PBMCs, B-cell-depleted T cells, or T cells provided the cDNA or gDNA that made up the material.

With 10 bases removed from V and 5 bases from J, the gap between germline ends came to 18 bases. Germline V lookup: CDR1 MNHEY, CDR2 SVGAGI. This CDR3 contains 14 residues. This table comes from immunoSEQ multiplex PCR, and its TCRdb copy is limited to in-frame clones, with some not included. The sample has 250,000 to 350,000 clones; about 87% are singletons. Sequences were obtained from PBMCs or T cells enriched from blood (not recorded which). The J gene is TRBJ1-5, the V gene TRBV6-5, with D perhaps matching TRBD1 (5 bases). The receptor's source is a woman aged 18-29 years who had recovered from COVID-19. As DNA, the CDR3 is TGTGCCACCCTCTCCGACCCAGGGTATCAGCCCCAGCATTTT. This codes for CATLSDPGYQPQHF.